Each of the 3 T cell receptor beta chains below was sequenced from the same sample in a study of blood T cell repertoires in COVID-19. Clones were sequenced by immunoSEQ multiplex PCR, and TCRdb holds only the in-frame ones, with some missing. The sample carries 350,000 to 450,000 clones, 90% to 95% recorded once. The sequenced sample was PBMCs or T cells enriched from blood (not recorded which). The receptors come from a woman between 40 and 50 years old who had been exposed to COVID-19.

The rearrangement uses TRBV6-5 and TRBJ1-2, with D maybe TRBD1 (6 bases). CDR1 and CDR2 from the germline V gene are MNHEY and SVGAGI. CDR3 length: 16 residues. The V end was cut by 2 bases, the J end by 4 bases, with 17 bases between. The CDR3 bases are TGTGCCAGCAGTTACGGCGGGGGCGATGCTACCTATGGCTACACCTTC. It yields the protein CASSYGGGDATYGYTF.

This rearrangement joins TRBV20-1 to TRBJ2-1; 11 nucleotides align to TRBD2. Germline V gives CDR1 DFQATT, CDR2 SNEGSKA (reference sequence). This CDR3 contains 16 residues. Unmatched junction bases numbered 8, after V lost 3 bases and J lost 4 bases. The CDR3: CSASSHLAGGYNEQFF. The DNA of the CDR3 is TGCAGTGCTAGTTCCCACCTAGCGGGGGGATACAATGAGCAGTTCTTC.

The chain joins TRBV7-6 to TRBJ2-3; 11 bases align to TRBD2. From germline, CDR1 is SGHVS and CDR2 FNYEAQ. With V trimmed by 5 bases and J by 2 bases, 6 bases remained unmatched. CDR3 size: 16 residues. The CDR3 nucleotides read TGTGCCAGCAGCCCTCGGACTAGCGGGTCCACAGATACGCAGTATTTT. Translation gives CASSPRTSGSTDTQYF.